The next 16 T cell receptor beta chains were all read from a single sample in a study of T cells after posttransplantation cyclophosphamide. Control samples came 1 year after myeloablative marrow transplants with methotrexate plus calcineurin inhibitor. Measured with immunoSEQ multiplex PCR; TCRdb has only the in-frame clones, and not every one. This sample yields some 4,000 clones, of which 70% to 75% are seen a single time; 56% belongs to the top ten. The specimen was PBMCs, collected after allogeneic stem cell transplant with calcineurin inhibitor and methotrexate. The source of these receptors is a female patient in her fifties who received an allogeneic stem cell transplant from an unrelated donor, was CMV-positive, and had acute and chronic GVHD. Some T cells may have come from the graft donor.

The V gene is TRBV5-8, the J gene TRBJ1-2, with 8 positions matching TRBD1. The J segment lost 3 bases and the V segment lost 7 bases, leaving 5 bases of the junction unmatched. Germline CDR1 reads SGHTS; CDR2 reads YDEGEE. The CDR3 contains 13 residues. CDR3 sequence reads: CASGDRTYYGYTF. The CDR3 DNA follows: TGTGCCAGCGGGGACAGGACTTACTATGGCTACACCTTC.

The chain is built from TRBV30 and TRBJ2-2; D might be TRBD2 (5 bases). Deletions cut 5 bases from V and 7 bases from J, with 14 bases between. Germline loops: CDR1 GTSNPN, CDR2 SVGIG (reference sequence). The length of the CDR3 is 13 residues. CDR3 region: CAWARWAGGELFF. The CDR3 coding sequence is TGTGCCTGGGCCCGGTGGGCGGGCGGGGAGCTGTTTTTT.

The rearrangement uses TRBV5-4 and TRBJ2-1; 8 bases align to TRBD2. CDR3 length: 16 residues. Germline CDR1 SGHNT, CDR2 YYREEE (reference sequence). V lost 1 base to trimming and J lost 2 bases; unmatched junction nucleotides: 5. CDR3 sequence reads: CASSLLNGRAYNEQFF. The CDR3 DNA follows: TGTGCCAGCAGCTTGTTAAACGGGAGGGCCTACAATGAGCAGTTCTTC.

The rearrangement joins TRBV4-1 to TRBJ2-3, with D unclear. V lost 0 bases, J lost 2 bases, and 15 bases lay in between. The CDR3 totals 17 residues. CDR1 and CDR2 from the germline V gene are MGHRA and YSYEKL. The CDR3 coding sequence is TGCGCCAGCAGCCAAGATCTGGCCCTCTTAACCACAGATACGCAGTATTTT. Residues: CASSQDLALLTTDTQYF.

V and J are TRBV5-1 and TRBJ2-7, with 10 bases matching TRBD2. With V trimmed by 0 bases and J by 4 bases, 7 bases remained unmatched. Germline CDR1 reads SGHRS; CDR2 reads YFSETQ. The CDR3 consists of 16 residues. Here the CDR3 DNA reads TGCGCCAGCAGCTTGGATACTAGCGGGATAAAGTACGAGCAGTACTTC. Translating gives CASSLDTSGIKYEQYF.

By share of the sample, this clone is medium-sized. The sample has other DNA sequences that encode this CDR3 too. The chain uses TRBV5-1 and TRBJ2-5; 7 bases match TRBD1. The CDR3 is made up of 14 amino acids. Trimming took 4 bases from V and 5 from J; bases not matched to a gene: 8. From germline, CDR1 is SGHRS and CDR2 YFSETQ. Here the CDR3 DNA reads TGCGCCAGCAGCCCGACAGGGTCGTGGGAGACCCAGTACTTC. Protein: CASSPTGSWETQYF.

Here the CDR3 reads CASSDKGQGTEAFF. The CDR3 nucleotides read TGCGCCAGCAGCGATAAAGGACAGGGTACTGAAGCTTTCTTT. The rearrangement uses TRBV5-1 and TRBJ1-1, with TRBD1 matching over 8 bases. The germline V gene encodes CDR1 SGHRS and CDR2 YFSETQ. CDR3 length equals 14 residues. J gave up 5 bases and V 4 bases, and 7 bases lay outside the gene matches.

This clone has only a few counts. The gene calls are TRBV7-2 and TRBJ2-7; 11 positions match TRBD2. Germline V lookup: CDR1 SGHTA, CDR2 FQGNSA. V shed 3 bases, J shed 13 bases, and the junction held 2 bases outside the gene matches. The CDR3 sequence is 11 residues long. The CDR3 nucleotides read TGTGCCAGCAGCTTGGGGACTAGCGGTTACTTC. As protein: CASSLGTSGYF.

The V and J genes are TRBV30 and TRBJ2-7, with a weak D call TRBD1 (5 bases). The CDR3 consists of 15 residues. The germline V gene encodes CDR1 GTSNPN and CDR2 SVGIG (reference sequence). Trimming removed 0 bases at V and 0 bases at J, with 12 bases between. Here the CDR3 reads CAWSVRTLSSYEQYF. The CDR3 DNA is TGTGCCTGGAGTGTCAGGACACTTTCCTCCTACGAGCAGTACTTC.

V and J are TRBV5-5 and TRBJ1-2; 8 positions match TRBD1. This CDR3 is built from 14 residues. The V gene end was trimmed by 4 bases and the J gene end by 7 bases; junction bases not matched to a gene: 9. The germline CDR1 and CDR2 sequences are SGHKS and YYEKEE (reference sequence). The CDR3 loop reads CASSPMTGDVGYTF. CDR3 nucleotide sequence: TGTGCCAGCAGCCCTATGACAGGGGATGTTGGCTACACCTTC.

The J gene is TRBJ2-7, the V gene TRBV6-1, with 10 bases aligning to TRBD2. This CDR3 spans 14 amino acids. Germline V gene lookup returns CDR1 MNHNS and CDR2 SASEGT. V shed 6 bases, J shed 5 bases, and the junction held 7 bases outside the gene matches. The CDR3 bases are TGTGCCAGCAGCCAACTAGCGGGATTTAACGAGCAGTACTTC. Protein: CASSQLAGFNEQYF.

A note on this clone: The identical CDR3 is also encoded by other nucleotide sequences in the sample. This rearrangement joins TRBV5-5 to TRBJ2-2; tentative D call: TRBD2 (6 bases). CDR1 and CDR2 (germline): SGHKS, YYEKEE (reference sequence). CDR3 length: 15 amino acids. The V end was cut by 1 base, the J end by 3 bases, with 10 bases between. For the CDR3, the DNA is TGTGCCAGCAGCTTGCGGGAGCTCGACACCGGGGAGCTGTTTTTT. Translation gives CASSLRELDTGELFF.

This clone has just one count. The chain couples TRBV11-2 to TRBJ2-7; a possible D gene is TRBD1 (6 bases). V lost 1 base to trimming and J lost 3 bases, with 10 bases between them. Germline values: CDR1 SGHAT, CDR2 FQNNGV. The length of the CDR3 is 14 residues. The CDR3, as DNA: TGTGCCAGCAGCTTAGGTGTAGGGGGCTACGAGCAGTACTTC. Translating it yields CASSLGVGGYEQYF. The whole variable domain, filled in from reference TRBV11-2 and TRBJ2-7, reads EAGVAQSPRYKIIEKRQSVAFWCNPISGHATLYWYQQILGQGPKLLIQFQNNGVVDDSQLPKDRFSAERLKGVDSTLKIQPAKLEDSAVYLCASSLGVGGYEQYFGPGTRLTVT.

This clone was counted between two and nine times. The chain joins TRBV7-9 to TRBJ2-2, with D unresolved. The germline gives CDR1 SEHNR, CDR2 FQNEAQ (reference sequence). Trimming left V 0 bases short and J 5 bases short, with 7 bases between. The CDR3 has 14 amino acids. CDR3 amino acids: CASSLADGTGELFF. CDR3 DNA: TGTGCCAGCAGCTTAGCTGACGGGACCGGGGAGCTGTTTTTT. Full variable domain (rest looked up from reference TRBV7-9 and TRBJ2-2): DTGVSQNPRHKITKRGQNVTFRCDPISEHNRLYWYRQTLGQGPEFLTYFQNEAQLEKSRLLSDRFSAERPKGSFSTLEIQRTEQGDSAMYLCASSLADGTGELFFGEGSRLTVL.

The J gene is TRBJ2-7, the V gene TRBV5-1; tentatively, D is TRBD2 (7 bases). V was pared by 4 bases and J by 0 bases, with 17 bases between. The CDR3 spans 16 residues. The germline gives CDR1 SGHRS, CDR2 YFSETQ. The CDR3 sequence: CASSLGAGASSYEQYF. The CDR3 bases are TGCGCCAGCAGCCTGGGCGCGGGGGCCAGCTCCTACGAGCAGTACTTC.

The DNA of the CDR3 is TGCGCCAGCAGCTGGGCCGGGACTAGCGGAACGTCAGGAACCGGGAATGAGCAGTTCTTC. It encodes CASSWAGTSGTSGTGNEQFF. V is TRBV5-1 and J is TRBJ2-1; TRBD2 matches at 11 bases. With 3 bases clipped from V and 7 bases from J, the junction kept 21 bases outside the gene matches. The germline CDR1 and CDR2 sequences are SGHRS and YFSETQ. The CDR3 runs to 20 residues.